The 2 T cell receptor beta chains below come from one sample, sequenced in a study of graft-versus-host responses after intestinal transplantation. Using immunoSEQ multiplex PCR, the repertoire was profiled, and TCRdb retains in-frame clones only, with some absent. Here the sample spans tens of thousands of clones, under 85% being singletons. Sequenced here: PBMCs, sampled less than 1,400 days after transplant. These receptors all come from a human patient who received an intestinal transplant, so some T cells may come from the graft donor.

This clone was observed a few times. The CDR3 here is CASRSGSYGYTF. CDR3 coding DNA: TGTGCCAGCAGGTCTGGTTCCTATGGCTACACCTTC. The chain recombines TRBV6-5 with TRBJ1-2; D unresolved. In germline, CDR1 is MNHEY, CDR2 SVGAGI. Trimming cost V 6 bases and J 4 bases, with 9 bases left between them. CDR3 length: 12 residues.

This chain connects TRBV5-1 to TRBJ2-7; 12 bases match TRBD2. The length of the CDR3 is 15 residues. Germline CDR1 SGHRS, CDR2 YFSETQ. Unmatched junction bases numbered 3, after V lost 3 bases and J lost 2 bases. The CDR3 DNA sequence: TGCGCCAGCAGCTATGGACTAGCGGGAACCTACGAGCAGTACTTC. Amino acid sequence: CASSYGLAGTYEQYF.